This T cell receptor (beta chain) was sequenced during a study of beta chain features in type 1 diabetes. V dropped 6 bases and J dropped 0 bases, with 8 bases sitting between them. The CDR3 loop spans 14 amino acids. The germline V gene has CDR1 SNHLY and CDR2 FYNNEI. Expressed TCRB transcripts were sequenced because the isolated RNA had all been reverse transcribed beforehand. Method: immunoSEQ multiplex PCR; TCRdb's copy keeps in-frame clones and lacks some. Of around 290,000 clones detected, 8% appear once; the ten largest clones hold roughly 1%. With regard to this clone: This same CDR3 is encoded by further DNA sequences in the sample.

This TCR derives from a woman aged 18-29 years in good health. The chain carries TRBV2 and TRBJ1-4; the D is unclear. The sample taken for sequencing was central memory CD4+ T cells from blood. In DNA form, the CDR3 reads TGTGCCAGCAGCGTGCCTGCAACTAATGAAAAACTGTTTTTT. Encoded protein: CASSVPATNEKLFF. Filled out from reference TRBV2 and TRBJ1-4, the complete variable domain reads EPEVTQTPSHQVTQMGQEVILRCVPISNHLYFYWYRQILGQKVEFLVSFYNNEISEKSEIFDDQFSVERPDGSNFTLKIRSTKLEDSAMYFCASSVPATNEKLFFGSGTQLSVL.